These 8 T cell receptor beta chains were sequenced from one sample in a study of graft-versus-host responses after intestinal transplantation. Tissue from the graft was processed to free its intraepithelial and lamina propria lymphocytes. The data were produced by immunoSEQ multiplex PCR, yet TCRdb's version contains in-frame clones alone and is incomplete. Counted here are around 15,000 clones, about 80% occurring once; the ten biggest clones make up about 20%. Sequences were derived from ileum tissue, sampled about 100 days after intestinal transplant. The receptors here all came from a human patient who received an intestinal transplant, so some T cells may come from the graft donor.

The chain combines TRBV10-3 with TRBJ2-1; weak D call: TRBD2 (6 bases). Looked up from germline, CDR1 is ENHRY and CDR2 is SYGVKD. The CDR3 length is 15 residues. The V end lost 6 bases, the J end lost 5 bases, and 17 bases lay between the germline ends. The CDR3 bases are TGTGCCATCAGCCCATCCGGGAGAAACGACAATGAGCAGTTCTTC. It is translated as CAISPSGRNDNEQFF.

This chain connects TRBV9 to TRBJ2-1; 7 bases match TRBD2. After removal of 3 bases from V and 3 bases from J, the junction contained 12 bases not matched to a gene. CDR1 and CDR2 (germline): SGDLS, YYNGEE. This CDR3 spans 17 amino acids. The CDR3 nucleotides are TGTGCCAGCAGCGCCGAGGGTGTATGGGACTACTACAATGAGCAGTTCTTC. Translated: CASSAEGVWDYYNEQFF.

The chain uses TRBV27 and TRBJ2-7, with 11 bases identical to TRBD2. Germline V gene sequence: CDR1 MNHEY, CDR2 SMNVEV (reference sequence). Losses at the gene ends were 5 bases for V and 5 bases for J; bases not matched to a gene: 11. The CDR3 has 16 residues. The CDR3 DNA is TGTGCCAGCAGTGGCATACTAGCGGGAGTAACCCACGAGCAGTACTTC. This translates into CASSGILAGVTHEQYF.

In DNA form, the CDR3 reads TGTGCCAGCAGCTTGACTAGCGGGGGGGCGAGAGATACGCAGTATTTT. Translation: CASSLTSGGARDTQYF. This chain connects TRBV5-4 to TRBJ2-3, with 13 bases lining up with TRBD2. The CDR3 runs to 16 residues. Germline trimming cut 1 base from V and 5 bases from J; bases unmatched to any gene: 4. From germline, CDR1 is SGHNT and CDR2 YYREEE (reference sequence).

On this clone: Other DNA sequences in the same sample also yield this CDR3. This sequence joins TRBV27 and TRBJ2-1; 14 bases are a match to TRBD2. Germline V gives CDR1 MNHEY, CDR2 SMNVEV (reference sequence). The CDR3 has 15 residues. Trimming removed 4 bases from V and 9 bases from J; junction bases left unmatched: 5. The DNA of the CDR3 is TGTGCCAGCAGTTCCGGGACTAGCGGGAGTATTGAGCAGTTCTTC. Protein: CASSSGTSGSIEQFF.

The count of this clone is one. This rearrangement joins TRBV9 to TRBJ2-2; no clear D gene. The V gene lost 2 bases and the J gene lost 6 bases, with 5 bases spanning the gap. CDR1 is SGDLS, CDR2 YYNGEE, per germline. This CDR3 has 12 residues. The CDR3 nucleotides read TGTGCCAGCAGCGTGGGGTCCGGGGAGCTGTTTTTT. The encoded protein is CASSVGSGELFF.

This sequence joins TRBV7-2 and TRBJ2-2, with 7 bases matching TRBD2. The CDR3 contains 15 residues. Germline lookup yields CDR1 SGHTA and CDR2 FQGNSA. Unmatched junction bases numbered 2, after V lost 0 bases and J lost 4 bases. CDR3 region: CASSLAGGVTGELFF. Written as DNA, the CDR3 is TGTGCCAGCAGCTTAGCGGGGGGGGTCACCGGGGAGCTGTTTTTT. The whole variable domain, remainder taken from reference TRBV7-2 and TRBJ2-2, is GAGVSQSPSNKVTEKGKDVELRCDPISGHTALYWYRQSLGQGLEFLIYFQGNSAPDKSGLPSDRFSAERTGGSVSTLTIQRTQQEDSAVYLCASSLAGGVTGELFFGEGSRLTVL.

V and J are TRBV28 and TRBJ2-7; D tentatively reads TRBD1 or TRBD2 (5 bases each). Germline V lookup: CDR1 MDHEN, CDR2 SYDVKM. The CDR3 spans 12 residues. Trimming cost V 6 bases and J 6 bases, with 12 bases left between them. This chain's CDR3 is CASSRTGGEQYF. The CDR3 DNA is TGTGCCAGCAGCCGGACTGGGGGCGAGCAGTACTTC.